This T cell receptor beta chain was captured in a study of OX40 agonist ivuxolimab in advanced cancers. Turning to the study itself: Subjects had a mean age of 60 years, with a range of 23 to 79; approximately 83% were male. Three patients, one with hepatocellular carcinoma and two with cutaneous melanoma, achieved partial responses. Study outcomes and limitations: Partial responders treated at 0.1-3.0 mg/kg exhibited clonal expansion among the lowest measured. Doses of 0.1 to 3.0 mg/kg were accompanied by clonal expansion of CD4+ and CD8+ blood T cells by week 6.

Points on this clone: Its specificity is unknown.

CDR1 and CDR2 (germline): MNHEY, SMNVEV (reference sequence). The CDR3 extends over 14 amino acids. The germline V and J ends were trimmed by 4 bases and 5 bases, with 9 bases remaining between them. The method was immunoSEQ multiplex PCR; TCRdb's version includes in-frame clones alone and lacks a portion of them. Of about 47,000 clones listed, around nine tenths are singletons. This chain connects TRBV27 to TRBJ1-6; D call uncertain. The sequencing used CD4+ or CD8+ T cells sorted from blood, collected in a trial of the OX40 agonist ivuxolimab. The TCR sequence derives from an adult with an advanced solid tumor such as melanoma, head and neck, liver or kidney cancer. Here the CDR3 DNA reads TGTGCCAGCAGTTCGTGGCGCAATAATTCACCCCTCCACTTT. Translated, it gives CASSSWRNNSPLHF.